Sequencing of this T cell receptor beta chain was carried out in a study of OX40 agonist ivuxolimab in advanced cancers. Regarding the complete study: The costimulatory receptor OX40 (CD134) was targeted by ivuxolimab, a fully human IgG2 agonistic monoclonal antibody. Patients were allowed to have had prior anti-PD-1, anti-PD-L1 or anti-CTLA-4 therapy, and 40% of the dose-escalation patients had been treated with checkpoint inhibitors. Of the roughly 52 dose-escalation patients, hepatocellular carcinoma was present in approximately 20, melanoma in approximately 15, renal cell carcinoma in 9 and head and neck cancer in 9. The paper reports the monotherapy dose-escalation portion (N ≈ 50 patients) of the phase I ivuxolimab trial. Intravenous ivuxolimab was administered to patients every 2 weeks at six dose levels: 0.01, 0.1, 0.3, 1.5, 3 and 10 mg/kg. The purpose of peripheral TCRbeta sequencing was to test whether ivuxolimab changed TCR sequence diversity and led to clonal T-cell expansion. Partial responses occurred in three dose-escalation patients: two with cutaneous melanoma and one with hepatocellular carcinoma. In the dose-escalation cohort, roughly 82% of patients were male, and the mean age was around 65 years with a range of roughly 20 to 79.

General findings and caveats noted by the study authors: Low levels of normalized T-cell clonal expansion were also seen in some patients who did not respond. On average, CD8+ T cells showed more expanded clones than CD4+ T cells after ivuxolimab. The antigen specificity of the peripheral T cells that underwent clonal expansion was not determined. In the 0.1-3.0 mg/kg groups, partial responders were among the patients with the lowest normalized peripheral clonal expansion, particularly in CD8+ T cells. At doses from 0.1 to 3.0 mg/kg, clonal expansion was seen in both CD4+ and CD8+ blood T cells between baseline and week 6.

Deletion took 8 bases off V and 9 bases off J, with a span of 17 bases between the germline ends. The CDR3 numbers 13 residues from cysteine through phenylalanine. Solely the CDR3 DNA is kept, with 39 bases framed from the first base. CDR1 and CDR2 are drawn from the germline V gene: SNHLY, FYNNEI. Patients with autoimmune disease history or receiving systemic immunosuppression were excluded from the trial. Peripheral blood for TCR sequencing was drawn from every dose cohort at baseline, at cycle 4 day 1 and at cycle 7 day 1. The samples were drawn from a first-in-human, open-label, multicenter phase I dose-escalation trial of ivuxolimab. Adults with locally advanced or metastatic head and neck squamous cell, hepatocellular, melanoma or renal cell carcinoma were enrolled in the trial. Before TCR sequencing, CD4+ T cells and CD8+ T cells were sorted from peripheral blood as separate populations. For sequencing of the TCRbeta CDR3 region, genomic DNA was extracted from the sorted cells. TCRbeta CDR3 regions were sequenced using the immunoSEQ Assay. This is the immuneACCESS table as TCRdb keeps it, with only in-frame sequences that have V and J called. A part of the clones is gone; compared with another copy, unresolved V genes explain less than half, and the rest is unexplained. The sample records 50,000 to 70,000 clones, nearly 90% of which are singletons. Clones ranked in the top ten supply over 8.5% of the sample.

In its sample, this clone was seen once. What this receptor recognizes is not known. There are no base qualities to consult, and no much larger clone falls within one base. The sequence is built from TRBV2 and TRBJ2-1; the D gene is perhaps TRBD1, from 5 matching bases. This TCR was sampled from an adult with an advanced solid tumor such as melanoma, head and neck, liver or kidney cancer. Here the sequenced sample was CD4+ or CD8+ T cells sorted from blood, taken in a trial of the OX40 agonist ivuxolimab. The CDR3 region: CASREITGTEQFF. In nucleotides, the sequence is TGTGCCAGCCGAGAGATAACAGGCACTGAGCAGTTCTTC.